The entry below describes one T cell receptor (beta chain). Its antigen is still unknown. The assay was immunoSEQ multiplex PCR, and TCRdb's table has in-frame clones only and misses some. The data hold 150,000 to 200,000 clones, with around 92% observed a single time. Donors came from a validation cohort of some 110 subjects, distinct from the first 666-subject cohort. This sample is drawn from a study of cytomegalovirus exposure and HLA in healthy donors. The study's findings and limits: Among TCR beta chains, those listed as cytomegalovirus-associated numbered under 200. Reports showed the classifier diagnosing cytomegalovirus status with high specificity and sensitivity. CMV antigen specificity was confirmed in vitro for three CMV-associated chains.

Trimming stripped 0 bases from V and 8 bases from J, with 10 bases between. Germline V gene lookup returns CDR1 LNHNV and CDR2 YYDKDF (reference sequence). This CDR3 comprises 13 residues. The chain recombines TRBV15 with TRBJ1-1; D gene ambiguous. Specimen: PBMCs. This clonotype was obtained from a woman aged 18 to 35 in good health and CMV-seropositive. CDR3 sequence (DNA): TGTGCCACCAGCAGAGATCAGGCAGCCGAAGCTTTCTTT. It codes for CATSRDQAAEAFF.